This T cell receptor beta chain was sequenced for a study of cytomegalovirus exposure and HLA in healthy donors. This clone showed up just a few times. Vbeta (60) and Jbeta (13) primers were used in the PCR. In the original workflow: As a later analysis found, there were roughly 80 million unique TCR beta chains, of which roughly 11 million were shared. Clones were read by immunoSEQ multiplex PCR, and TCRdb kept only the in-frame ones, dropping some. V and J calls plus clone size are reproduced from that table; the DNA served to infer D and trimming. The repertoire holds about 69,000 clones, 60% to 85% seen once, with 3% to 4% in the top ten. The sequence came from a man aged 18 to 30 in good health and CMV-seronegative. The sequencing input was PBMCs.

CDR3 nucleotides: TGCGCCAGCAGCCAAACTGGGCTAGCGGGGGCCGCGAACACCGGGGAGCTGTTTTTT. Translating it yields CASSQTGLAGAANTGELFF. This rearrangement joins TRBV4-3 to TRBJ2-2; 10 nucleotides align to TRBD2. CDR1 and CDR2 from the germline V gene are LGHNA and YSLEER. V shed 2 bases, J shed 0 bases, and the junction held 9 bases outside the gene matches. CDR3 size: 19 residues.